Listed below are T cell receptor beta chains from one sample, sequenced in a study of cytomegalovirus exposure and HLA in healthy donors. Sequencing was performed with immunoSEQ multiplex PCR; in TCRdb, only in-frame clones are kept and a portion is missing. The sample includes 200,000 to 250,000 clones. Material: PBMCs. The origin of the receptors is a girl aged 2 to 10 in good health and CMV-seropositive. Each CDR3 is given with its conserved first and last residue. D genes are given only for firm matches.

j_call	d_call	v_call	cdr3_aa	cdr3_nt
TRBJ2-2	TRBD1	TRBV28	CASRKRGRPGTGELFF	TGTGCCAGCAGAAAAAGGGGGCGCCCGGGCACCGGGGAGCTGTTTTTT
TRBJ1-2	.	TRBV27	CASSYLAGGESSNYGYTF	TGTGCCAGCAGTTACTTAGCGGGGGGAGAGAGCTCTAACTATGGCTACACCTTC
TRBJ2-2	.	TRBV6-5	CASSYPGTGELFF	TGTGCCAGCAGTTACCCGGGGACCGGGGAGCTGTTTTTT
TRBJ2-3	TRBD2	TRBV5-1	CASSSGLAGGGSTDTQYF	TGCGCCAGCAGCTCGGGACTAGCGGGAGGAGGGAGCACAGATACGCAGTATTTT
TRBJ2-2	TRBD2	TRBV5-1	CASSLIAGGEDTGELFF	TGCGCCAGCAGCTTAATAGCGGGAGGGGAGGACACCGGGGAGCTGTTTTTT
TRBJ2-7	TRBD2	TRBV7-9	CASSFGSGRVYEQYF	TGTGCCAGCAGCTTTGGTAGCGGGAGGGTGTACGAGCAGTACTTC
TRBJ1-2	TRBD1	TRBV6-1	CASSEGQYANYGYTF	TGTGCCAGCAGTGAGGGACAGTATGCTAACTATGGCTACACCTTC
TRBJ2-5	.	TRBV29-1	CSAENRAMGTQYF	TGCAGCGCAGAGAACAGGGCTATGGGGACCCAGTACTTC
TRBJ2-3	.	TRBV19	CASSEVLNTDTQYF	TGTGCCAGTAGTGAAGTTCTAAACACAGATACGCAGTATTTT
TRBJ2-4	TRBD1	TRBV6-4	CASSIQEGGQGHKNIQYF	TGTGCCAGCAGTATCCAGGAGGGGGGACAGGGGCACAAAAACATTCAGTACTTC
TRBJ1-5	.	TRBV6-6	CASSYSTAEQPQHF	TGTGCCAGCAGTTACTCAACGGCGGAGCAGCCCCAGCATTTT
TRBJ2-1	.	TRBV15	CATSKGRNSNEQFF	TGTGCCACCAGCAAGGGGCGGAATAGCAATGAGCAGTTCTTC
TRBJ1-1	.	TRBV28	CASSPPRRVNTEAFF	TGTGCCAGCAGTCCCCCCCGGAGGGTGAACACTGAAGCTTTCTTT
TRBJ2-1	TRBD2	TRBV29-1	CSVPSGNSYNEQFF	TGCAGCGTTCCAAGCGGGAACTCCTACAATGAGCAGTTCTTC
TRBJ1-4	TRBD1	TRBV7-7	CASSFHRTGEGPLNEKLFF	TGTGCTAGCAGCTTTCATCGGACAGGTGAGGGTCCCCTAAATGAAAAACTGTTTTTT
TRBJ2-7	TRBD1	TRBV15	CATSRAGTGSYEQYF	TGTGCCACCAGCAGAGCTGGGACAGGGAGTTACGAGCAGTACTTC
TRBJ2-2	.	TRBV10-1	CASSHQGIETGELFF	TGCGCCAGCAGCCACCAGGGGATCGAGACCGGGGAGCTGTTTTTT
TRBJ1-1	.	TRBV15	CATSRDSRTEAFF	TGTGCCACCAGCAGAGATAGCCGCACTGAAGCTTTCTTT
TRBJ1-4	.	TRBV6-1	CASSETGNHNEKLFF	TGTGCCAGCAGTGAAACAGGGAACCATAATGAAAAACTGTTTTTT
TRBJ2-7	TRBD1	TRBV7-8	CASSSRDSAYEQYF	TGTGCCAGCAGCTCAAGGGACAGCGCCTACGAGCAGTACTTC
TRBJ2-3	.	TRBV7-8	CASSYQGRMGNTQYF	TGTGCCAGCAGTTATCAGGGGCGGATGGGGAATACGCAGTATTTT
TRBJ2-7	.	TRBV5-6	CASSSGIRDYEQYF	TGTGCCAGCAGCTCCGGGATTAGAGACTACGAGCAGTACTTC
TRBJ2-1	TRBD1	TRBV28	CASSYGGTGIVKSSYNEQFF	TGTGCCAGCAGTTATGGGGGGACAGGGATCGTAAAGAGCTCCTACAATGAGCAGTTCTTC
TRBJ2-3	TRBD2	TRBV10-2	CASRLQLAGVSDTQYF	TGCGCCAGCAGGCTACAACTAGCGGGAGTATCAGATACGCAGTATTTT
TRBJ2-1	.	TRBV4-1	CASSQDGSDYNEQFF	TGCGCCAGCAGCCAAGATGGTAGCGACTACAATGAGCAGTTCTTC
TRBJ2-1	.	TRBV4-1	CASSQDRGFLNFF	TGCGCCAGCAGCCAAGATAGAGGATTTCTTAATTTCTTC
TRBJ1-2	.	TRBV27	CASSKQDSPNYGYTF	TGTGCCAGCAGTAAACAGGACAGTCCTAACTATGGCTACACCTTC
TRBJ2-4	TRBD2	TRBV19	CASSMGGTKNIQYF	TGTGCCAGTAGTATGGGGGGGACCAAAAACATTCAGTACTTC